The clone carrying this T cell receptor (beta chain) appeared once. This sample is part of a study of blood T cell repertoires in COVID-19. Looking at the study overall: Samples representing acute and convalescent COVID-19 were sourced from the United States, Italy and Spain. The analysed material was cDNA or gDNA that came from T cells, B-cell-depleted T cells, or PBMCs.

The protocol was immunoSEQ multiplex PCR, while the TCRdb copy is restricted to in-frame clones and leaves out a portion. The repertoire includes some 91,000 clones, 90% of them detected once, and about 1.7% sits in the top ten. Unmatched junction bases numbered 7, after V lost 8 bases and J lost 6 bases. CDR3 size: 14 residues. The germline V gene encodes CDR1 WSHSY and CDR2 SAAADI. Source material: peripheral blood. The sequence derives from a man aged 55-75 years with acute or convalescent COVID-19. The gene calls are TRBV10-2 and TRBJ2-1, with 10 nucleotides matching TRBD1. The CDR3 loop is CASDSGTGVNEQFF. The CDR3 nucleotides read TGCGCCAGCGACAGCGGGACAGGGGTCAATGAGCAGTTCTTC.